This TCR beta chain appears in the sequencing data of a study of blood T cells in healthy people across ages. Study-wide findings and caveats: More naive CD4+ cells and higher diversity marked long-lived donors relative to aged donors. Strong correlation linked observed beta diversity and percent naive T cells.

Regarding this clonotype: Its matching antigen is unknown.

Germline V gives CDR1 SEHNR, CDR2 FQNEAQ (reference sequence). This CDR3 spans 14 amino acids. Sample-barcoded 5' priming and a J-beta primer mix drove a second PCR of about 6 to 12 cycles. Sequencing yielded, for each sample, at least 3 million paired-end reads carrying CDR3. TCRdb itself ran the 5' RACE reads through MiXCR, one entry per CDR3 protein. The sample records 850,000 to 1,000,000 distinct CDR3 sequences, 45% to 60% being singletons. The chain links TRBV7-9 to TRBJ2-4, with a weak D call TRBD2 (5 bases). The J call is in doubt because the DNA end fits TRBJ2-7 better. The clonotype was recovered from a woman aged 60-75 years in good health. Material: blood. The CDR3 bases are TGTGCCAGCAGCTTTCGGGGTGGGATCTACGAGCAGTACTTC. Translating gives CASSFRGGIYEQYF.